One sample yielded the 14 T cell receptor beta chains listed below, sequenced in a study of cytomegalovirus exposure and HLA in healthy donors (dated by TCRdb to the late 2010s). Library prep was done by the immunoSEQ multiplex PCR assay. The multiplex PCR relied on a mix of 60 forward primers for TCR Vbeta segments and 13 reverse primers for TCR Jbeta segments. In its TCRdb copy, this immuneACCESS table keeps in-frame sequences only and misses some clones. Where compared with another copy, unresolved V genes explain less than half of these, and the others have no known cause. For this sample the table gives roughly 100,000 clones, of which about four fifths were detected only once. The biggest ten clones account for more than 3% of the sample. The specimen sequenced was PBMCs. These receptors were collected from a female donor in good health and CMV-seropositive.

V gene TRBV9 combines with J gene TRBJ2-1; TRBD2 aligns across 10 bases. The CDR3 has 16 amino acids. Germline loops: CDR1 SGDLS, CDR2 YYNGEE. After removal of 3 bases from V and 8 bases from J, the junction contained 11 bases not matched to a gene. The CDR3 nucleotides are TGTGCCAGCAGCGCGCGGCTAGCGGGAGTTATATATGAGCAGTTCTTC. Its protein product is CASSARLAGVIYEQFF.

CDR3 DNA: TGTGCCAGCAGTCTCTCGGACAGGGTACTGGGGGGCTACACCTTC. Translated: CASSLSDRVLGGYTF. This chain joins TRBV6-5 and TRBJ1-2; 8 bases line up with TRBD1. CDR3 length: 15 residues. V lost 5 bases and J lost 8; bases outside the gene matches: 13. Germline lookup yields CDR1 MNHEY and CDR2 SVGAGI.

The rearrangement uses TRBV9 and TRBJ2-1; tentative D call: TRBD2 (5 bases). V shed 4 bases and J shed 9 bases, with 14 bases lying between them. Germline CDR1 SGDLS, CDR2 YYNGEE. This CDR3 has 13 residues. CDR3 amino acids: CASSPQEAAEQFF. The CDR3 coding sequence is TGTGCCAGCAGCCCCCAGGAGGCCGCTGAGCAGTTCTTC.

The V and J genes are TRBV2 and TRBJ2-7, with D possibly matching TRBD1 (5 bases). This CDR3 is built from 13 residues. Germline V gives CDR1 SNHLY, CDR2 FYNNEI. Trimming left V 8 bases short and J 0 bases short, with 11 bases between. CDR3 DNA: TGTGCCAGCGCTGGCGACAGCTCCTACGAGCAGTACTTC. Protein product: CASAGDSSYEQYF.

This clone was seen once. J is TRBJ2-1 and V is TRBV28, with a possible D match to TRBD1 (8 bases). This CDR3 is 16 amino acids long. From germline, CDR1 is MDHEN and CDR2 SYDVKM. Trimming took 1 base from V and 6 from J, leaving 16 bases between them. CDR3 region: CASSLLGQGGANEQFF. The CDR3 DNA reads TGTGCCAGCAGTTTATTAGGACAGGGAGGGGCCAATGAGCAGTTCTTC.

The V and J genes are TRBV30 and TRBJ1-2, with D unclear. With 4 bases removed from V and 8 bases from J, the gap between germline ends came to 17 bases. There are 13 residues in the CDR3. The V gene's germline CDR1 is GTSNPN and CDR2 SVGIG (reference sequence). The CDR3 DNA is TGTGCCTGGAATGGCCAGCTTGGAGGAGGCTACACCTTC. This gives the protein CAWNGQLGGGYTF.

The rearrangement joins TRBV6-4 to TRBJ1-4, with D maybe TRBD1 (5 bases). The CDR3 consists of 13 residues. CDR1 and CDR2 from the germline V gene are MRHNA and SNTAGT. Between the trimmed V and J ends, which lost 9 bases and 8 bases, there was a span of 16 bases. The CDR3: CAREGQGREKLFF. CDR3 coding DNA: TGTGCCAGGGAGGGGCAGGGAAGAGAAAAACTGTTTTTT.

CDR3 DNA sequence: TGTGCCAGCAGCTTGGGGACAGGGGGCGTTGAAGAGACCCAGTACTTC. Translation gives CASSLGTGGVEETQYF. The rearrangement links TRBV5-6 to TRBJ2-5; TRBD1 matches 11 bases. CDR1 is SGHDT, CDR2 YYEEEE, per germline. The CDR3 spans 16 residues. J gave up 3 bases and V 0 bases, and 4 bases lay outside the gene matches.

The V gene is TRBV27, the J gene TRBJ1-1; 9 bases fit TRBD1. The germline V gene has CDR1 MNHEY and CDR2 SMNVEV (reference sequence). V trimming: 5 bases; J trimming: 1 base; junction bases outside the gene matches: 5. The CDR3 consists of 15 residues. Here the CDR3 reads CASSPGQGSNTEAFF. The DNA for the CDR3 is TGTGCCAGCAGTCCGGGACAGGGTTCGAACACTGAAGCTTTCTTT.

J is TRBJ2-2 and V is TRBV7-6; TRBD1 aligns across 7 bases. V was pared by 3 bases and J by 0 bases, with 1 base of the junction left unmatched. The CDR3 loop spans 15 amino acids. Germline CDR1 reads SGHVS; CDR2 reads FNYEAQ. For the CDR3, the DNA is TGTGCCAGCAGCTTGCAGGGGGCGAACACCGGGGAGCTGTTTTTT. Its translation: CASSLQGANTGELFF.

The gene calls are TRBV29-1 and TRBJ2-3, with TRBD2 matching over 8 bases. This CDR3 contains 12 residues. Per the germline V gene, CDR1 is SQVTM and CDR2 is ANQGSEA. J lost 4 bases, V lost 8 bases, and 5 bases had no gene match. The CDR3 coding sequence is TGCAGCTCGGGGGGGTCCCCAGATACGCAGTATTTT. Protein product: CSSGGSPDTQYF.

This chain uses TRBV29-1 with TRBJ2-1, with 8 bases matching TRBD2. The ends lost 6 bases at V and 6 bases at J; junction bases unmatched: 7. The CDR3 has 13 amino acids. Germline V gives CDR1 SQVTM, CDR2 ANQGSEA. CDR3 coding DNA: TGCAGCGTCTTTAGCGGGATCGGCAATGAGCAGTTCTTC. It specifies CSVFSGIGNEQFF.

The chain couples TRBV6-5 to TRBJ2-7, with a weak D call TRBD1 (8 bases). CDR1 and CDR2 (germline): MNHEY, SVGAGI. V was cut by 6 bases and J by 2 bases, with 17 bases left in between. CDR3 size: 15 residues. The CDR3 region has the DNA TGTGCCAGCAGAGTATCACAGGGGGGGACCTACGAGCAGTACTTC. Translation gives CASRVSQGGTYEQYF.

The CDR3 coding sequence is TGTGCCATCAGTGAACAGGGTGCCTACGAGCAGTACTTC. It codes for CAISEQGAYEQYF. The rearrangement joins TRBV10-3 to TRBJ2-7; tentative D call: TRBD1 (6 bases). CDR3 length: 13 residues. In germline, CDR1 is ENHRY, CDR2 SYGVKD. V lost 3 bases and J lost 2, with 8 bases in between.